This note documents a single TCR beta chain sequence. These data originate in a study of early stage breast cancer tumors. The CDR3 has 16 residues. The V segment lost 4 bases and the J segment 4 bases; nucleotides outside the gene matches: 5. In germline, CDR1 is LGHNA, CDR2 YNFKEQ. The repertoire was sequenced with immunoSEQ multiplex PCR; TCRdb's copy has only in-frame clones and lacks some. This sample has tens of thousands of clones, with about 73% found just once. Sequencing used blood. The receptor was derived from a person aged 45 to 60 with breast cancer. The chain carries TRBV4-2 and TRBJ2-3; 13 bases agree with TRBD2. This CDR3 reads CASSLSTSGRADTQYF. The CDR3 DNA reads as TGTGCCAGCAGCCTCTCTACTAGCGGGAGGGCAGATACGCAGTATTTT.